The 2 T cell receptor beta chains listed next were all sequenced from one sample in a study of tumor-infiltrating lymphocytes in oesophageal squamous cell carcinoma. Via MiXCR, TCRdb re-called the PCR reads, giving one row per CDR3 protein. The data show about 25,000 distinct CDR3 sequences, around 40% seen once. Input material: esophageal tumor tissue. The origin of the receptors is a male donor with esophageal squamous cell carcinoma.

This clonotype was seen repeatedly, ten times or more. The V gene is TRBV6-1, the J gene TRBJ2-7, with 7 nucleotides matching TRBD2. Trimming at V came to 2 bases and at J to 3 bases, leaving 7 bases not matched to a gene. CDR1 is MNHNS and CDR2 is SASEGT in the germline V gene. CDR3 size: 15 residues. CDR3 coding DNA: TGTGCCAGCAGTGAATTTAGGACTAGTTTCTACGAGCAGTACTTC. Translation: CASSEFRTSFYEQYF.

This clonotype appeared many times. The chain recombines TRBV11-2 with TRBJ2-7, with 10 bases that match TRBD2. Germline lookup yields CDR1 SGHAT and CDR2 FQNNGV. V was clipped by 0 bases and J by 5 bases; unmatched bases: 4. CDR3 size: 15 residues. The CDR3 protein is CASSLESGGAHEQYF. The CDR3 nucleotides read TGTGCCAGCAGCTTAGAAAGCGGGGGGGCCCACGAGCAGTACTTC.